The next 32 T cell receptor beta chains were all read from a single sample in a study of T-cell reconstitution after alpha-beta-depleted transplantation in children. As it was prepared, the TCRbeta library received unique molecular identifiers. TCRdb fed the PCR reads into MiXCR, producing one record per CDR3 protein. Of fewer than 750,000 distinct CDR3 sequences listed, 25% to 30% were seen once; the top ten hold 30% to 45%. Source: PBMCs, taken before TCRalphabeta/CD19-depleted stem cell transplant. These receptors all stem from a boy under three years old with Wiskott-Aldrich syndrome, due to receive a stem cell transplant.

V and J are TRBV12-3 or TRBV12-4 and TRBJ2-7; no clear D. The CDR3 is 15 amino acids. Trimming left V 2 bases short and J 3 bases short, with 14 bases between. CDR3 nucleotides: TGTGCCAGCAGTTTAATCCCTCGGGCCCACTACGAGCAGTACTTC. Its protein product is CASSLIPRAHYEQYF.

J is TRBJ2-3 and V is TRBV20-1; tentative D call: TRBD2 (5 bases). Between the trimmed V and J ends, which lost 4 bases and 2 bases, there was a span of 10 bases. The germline gives CDR1 DFQATT, CDR2 SNEGSKA (reference sequence). This CDR3 has 13 residues. CDR3 DNA: TGCAGTGCTACAGGACTCTACACAGATACGCAGTATTTT. This gives the protein CSATGLYTDTQYF.

This rearrangement joins TRBV4-1 to TRBJ2-7; D not certain. The CDR3 spans 15 residues. Germline CDR1 reads MGHRA; CDR2 reads YSYEKL. The V and J ends lost 1 base and 4 bases respectively, with 14 bases between them. Here the CDR3 DNA reads TGCGCCAGCAGCCAAGTCTCGAGTCCCACTTACGAGCAGTACTTC. This translates into CASSQVSSPTYEQYF.

This clonotype was seen more than once but under ten times. The genes are TRBV6-1 and TRBJ2-3; D is possibly TRBD1 (6 bases). This CDR3 contains 13 residues. Trimming removed 7 bases at V and 6 bases at J, with 14 bases between. CDR1 and CDR2 (germline): MNHNS, SASEGT. CDR3 residues: CASTRDIGDTQYF. CDR3 in DNA: TGTGCCAGCACCCGGGACATCGGGGATACGCAGTATTTT.

This clonotype was detected only a few times. This chain connects TRBV5-1 to TRBJ2-5, with TRBD2 matching 10 bases. The CDR3 runs to 19 residues. The V gene's germline CDR1 is SGHRS and CDR2 YFSETQ. Trimming cost V 3 bases and J 2 bases; bases outside gene matches: 16. CDR3 coding DNA: TGCGCCAGCAGCTACGGGATTGCTAGCGGGAGTCGTGGGCAAGAGACCCAGTACTTC. Translated, it gives CASSYGIASGSRGQETQYF.

The rearrangement uses TRBV2 and TRBJ2-5; no firm D call. V lost 2 bases, J lost 5 bases, and 12 bases lay in between. This CDR3 is 14 amino acids long. The germline CDR1 and CDR2 sequences are SNHLY and FYNNEI. In DNA, the CDR3 is TGTGCCAGCAGTGAACTGACTCTGGGGGAGACCCAGTACTTC. Translated: CASSELTLGETQYF.

The J gene is TRBJ1-3, the V gene TRBV20-1, with TRBD1 as a possible D gene (5 bases). The CDR3 spans 14 residues. Germline loops: CDR1 DFQATT, CDR2 SNEGSKA (reference sequence). The V end was cut by 3 bases, the J end by 4 bases, with 13 bases between. CDR3 residues: CSARPGRKGNTIYF. CDR3 nucleotide sequence: TGCAGTGCTAGGCCGGGACGGAAAGGAAACACCATATATTTT.

The chain joins TRBV5-1 to TRBJ2-7, with D possibly TRBD2 on 5 matching bases. The CDR3 is made up of 14 amino acids. CDR1 and CDR2 from the germline V gene are SGHRS and YFSETQ. The ends were cut back, 0 bases at V and 2 bases at J, with 9 bases in the middle. The CDR3 region has the DNA TGCGCCAGCAGCTTGGCCGGGGAAGCCTACGAGCAGTACTTC. Translated, it gives CASSLAGEAYEQYF.

This clonotype was seen a handful of times. The chain has TRBV20-1 and TRBJ2-7, with 7 bases fitting TRBD2. CDR1 DFQATT and CDR2 SNEGSKA come from the germline V gene (reference sequence). The V and J ends lost 3 bases and 6 bases, in that order; junction bases with no gene match: 5. The CDR3 is made up of 12 amino acids. CDR3 sequence reads: CSASSGPGEQYF. In DNA form, the CDR3 reads TGCAGTGCTAGTAGCGGGCCCGGCGAGCAGTACTTC.

This clonotype was seen a few times. The chain carries TRBV12-3 or TRBV12-4 and TRBJ1-2, with D perhaps matching TRBD1 (5 bases). The CDR3 runs 13 residues. V shed 6 bases and J shed 3 bases, with 11 bases lying between them. CDR3 residues: CASRPTEHYGYTF. The DNA of the CDR3 is TGTGCCAGCAGACCGACAGAACACTATGGCTACACCTTC.

V usage is TRBV7-9 and J usage is TRBJ2-7, with D possibly TRBD2 on 5 matching bases. Trimming removed 5 bases from V and 4 bases from J, with 12 bases in between. The germline CDR1 and CDR2 sequences are SEHNR and FQNEAQ (reference sequence). CDR3 length: 13 amino acids. In DNA, the CDR3 is TGTGCCAGCAGCCCGGACTGGGGTTACGAGCAGTACTTC. It is translated as CASSPDWGYEQYF.

The gene calls are TRBV2 and TRBJ2-5; 8 bases are shared with TRBD1. Germline V lookup: CDR1 SNHLY, CDR2 FYNNEI. V shed 1 base and J 5 bases; nucleotides not matched to a gene: 9. There are 16 residues in the CDR3. The CDR3 region is CASSEVHAGGVETQYF. As DNA, the CDR3 is TGTGCCAGCAGTGAAGTTCACGCAGGGGGCGTCGAGACCCAGTACTTC.

The CDR3 is CASSPDGRADREQYF. The CDR3 DNA follows: TGCGCCAGCAGCCCGGATGGTCGAGCCGACCGCGAGCAGTACTTC. This sequence joins TRBV5-1 and TRBJ2-7; D gene unclear. The CDR3 length is 15 residues. From germline, CDR1 is SGHRS and CDR2 YFSETQ. The V and J ends lost 4 bases and 6 bases respectively, with 20 bases between them.

This clonotype was detected only a few times. The chain employs TRBV20-1 and TRBJ2-5; 11 positions agree with TRBD2. The germline CDR1 and CDR2 sequences are DFQATT and SNEGSKA (reference sequence). V shed 6 bases, J shed 7 bases, and the junction held 10 bases outside the gene matches. This CDR3 is built from 14 residues. CDR3 loop: CSAALAGGGRTQYF. The CDR3 DNA is TGCAGTGCGGCCCTAGCGGGAGGAGGGAGGACCCAGTACTTC.

This clonotype has a handful of counts. CDR3 protein: CASTLQKETQYF. The CDR3 bases are TGTGCCAGCACCCTACAGAAAGAGACCCAGTACTTC. V and J are TRBV2 and TRBJ2-5; D uncertain. Trimming removed 7 bases from V and 3 bases from J, with 9 bases in between. From germline, CDR1 is SNHLY and CDR2 FYNNEI. The CDR3 consists of 12 residues.

The sample holds a few counts of this clonotype. The CDR3 DNA is TGTGCCTGGAGTTCCCGGACGAGGTCCAACGAGCAGTACTTC. Its protein is CAWSSRTRSNEQYF. V usage is TRBV30 and J usage is TRBJ2-7; no reliable D call. Germline V CDR1 and CDR2: GTSNPN, SVGIG (reference sequence). This CDR3 has 14 residues. Trimming cost V 2 bases and J 5 bases, with 16 bases left between them.

This sequence joins TRBV28 and TRBJ2-7, with no clear D. The CDR3 is made up of 12 amino acids. The V gene's germline CDR1 is MDHEN and CDR2 SYDVKM. Trimming stripped 5 bases from V and 3 bases from J, with 8 bases between. Here the CDR3 DNA reads TGTGCCAGCAGTCCCAACATCTACGAGCAGTACTTC. It yields the protein CASSPNIYEQYF.

This clonotype was seen a handful of times. The gene calls are TRBV6-5 and TRBJ1-2; D is unresolved. Germline CDR1 and CDR2: MNHEY and SVGAGI. The CDR3 is made up of 12 amino acids. V lost 5 bases, J lost 7 bases, and 11 bases lay in between. The DNA for the CDR3 is TGTGCCAGCAGTCCCCGGACTGGTGGCTACACCTTC. Its translation is CASSPRTGGYTF.

This clonotype was observed a handful of times. The rearrangement joins TRBV5-1 to TRBJ1-2; 8 bases match TRBD1. The CDR3 loop spans 13 amino acids. Germline loops: CDR1 SGHRS, CDR2 YFSETQ. Unmatched junction bases numbered 5, after V lost 0 bases and J lost 10 bases. The CDR3 reads CASSLGGTGAYTF. CDR3 coding DNA: TGCGCCAGCAGCTTGGGGGGGACAGGAGCCTACACCTTC.

This clonotype was observed a few times. V usage is TRBV5-1 and J usage is TRBJ2-1, with 12 positions matching TRBD2. J lost 5 bases, V lost 4 bases, and 13 bases had no gene match. Germline V lookup: CDR1 SGHRS, CDR2 YFSETQ. This CDR3 is built from 18 residues. CDR3 sequence (DNA): TGCGCCAGCAGCGCTGGACTAGCGGGACAAGGAGGGAACAATGAGCAGTTCTTC. This sequence encodes CASSAGLAGQGGNNEQFF.

The chain recombines TRBV20-1 with TRBJ1-1; D perhaps matches TRBD1 (6 bases). CDR1 and CDR2 (germline): DFQATT, SNEGSKA (reference sequence). The CDR3 extends over 15 amino acids. Deletions cut 1 base from V and 2 bases from J, with 14 bases between. For the CDR3, the DNA is TGCAGTGCTAGAGTCGGCGGCAGGGGAAACACTGAAGCTTTCTTT. This encodes CSARVGGRGNTEAFF.

This chain connects TRBV20-1 to TRBJ2-1; 8 nucleotides align to TRBD2. Per the germline V gene, CDR1 is DFQATT and CDR2 is SNEGSKA (reference sequence). The junction had 9 bases not matched to a gene; V was cut back by 5 bases and J by 6 bases. This CDR3 contains 14 residues. The CDR3 DNA is TGCAGTGCTTCACGAGCGGGAGAGAGCAATGAGCAGTTCTTC. It encodes CSASRAGESNEQFF.

This clonotype was seen a few times. CDR3 in DNA: TGCGCCAGCAGCTTGCTCTCTAGTGTGGAGACCCAGTACTTC. This sequence encodes CASSLLSSVETQYF. The rearrangement joins TRBV5-1 to TRBJ2-5, with D unresolved. CDR1 is SGHRS, CDR2 YFSETQ, per germline. V was shortened by 1 base and J by 5 bases, with 12 bases between the two germline ends. The CDR3 has 14 amino acids.

The J gene is TRBJ1-2, the V gene TRBV4-1; D call uncertain. The germline V and J ends were trimmed by 0 bases and 2 bases, with 10 bases remaining between them. This CDR3 contains 15 residues. Germline V gives CDR1 MGHRA, CDR2 YSYEKL. CDR3 sequence: CASSQEASLNYGYTF. Written as DNA, the CDR3 is TGCGCCAGCAGCCAAGAGGCCTCGCTCAACTATGGCTACACCTTC.

V and J are TRBV12-3 or TRBV12-4 and TRBJ1-1, with TRBD1 as a possible D gene (5 bases). The CDR3 is made up of 13 amino acids. Trimming took 1 base from V and 6 from J, leaving 9 bases between them. CDR3 DNA: TGTGCCAGCAGTTTAGTTCCCAGGGCTGAAGCTTTCTTT. Residues: CASSLVPRAEAFF.

The rearrangement uses TRBV19 and TRBJ1-5; no clear D gene. Looked up from germline, CDR1 is LNHDA and CDR2 is SQIVND (reference sequence). This CDR3 region has 15 residues. V was cut by 3 bases and J by 4 bases, with 13 bases left in between. The CDR3 spells CASSIPRVRNQPQHF. CDR3 in DNA: TGTGCCAGTAGTATTCCCAGAGTGAGAAATCAGCCCCAGCATTTT.

V is TRBV7-9 and J is TRBJ1-1; no clear D. The germline V and J ends were trimmed by 1 base and 6 bases, with 9 bases remaining between them. Germline V CDR1 and CDR2: SEHNR, FQNEAQ (reference sequence). This CDR3 contains 13 residues. CDR3 DNA sequence: TGTGCCAGCAGCTTAGTCGGGTCCCCTGAAGCTTTCTTT. Translated, it gives CASSLVGSPEAFF.

V usage is TRBV7-2 and J usage is TRBJ2-7, with 13 bases aligning to TRBD2. CDR1 SGHTA and CDR2 FQGNSA come from the germline V gene. CDR3 length: 14 residues. V gave up 6 bases and J gave up 5 bases; unmatched junction bases: 4. The CDR3 DNA is TGTGCCAGCAGACGGACTAGCGGGAGTGACGAGCAGTACTTC. This translates into CASRRTSGSDEQYF.

The chain uses TRBV29-1 and TRBJ2-7; D might be TRBD2 (5 bases). CDR3 size: 13 residues. The ends were cut back, 4 bases at V and 2 bases at J, with 12 bases in the middle. The germline V gene has CDR1 SQVTM and CDR2 ANQGSEA. The CDR3 DNA is TGCAGCGTTGCTCTAGCAACCGCCTACGAGCAGTACTTC. Translated: CSVALATAYEQYF.

The genes are TRBV20-1 and TRBJ2-3; D possibly corresponds to TRBD1 (6 bases). Trimming took off 5 bases at V and 4 bases at J, with 10 bases between the two ends. CDR1 is DFQATT and CDR2 is SNEGSKA in the germline V gene (reference sequence). The CDR3 contains 12 residues. CDR3 coding DNA: TGCAGTGCTGACGAGGGGGCAGATACGCAGTATTTT. Its protein product is CSADEGADTQYF.

This chain joins TRBV3-1 and TRBJ2-1; perhaps TRBD1 as D (7 bases). V lost 4 bases to trimming and J lost 7 bases, with 20 bases between them. The CDR3 length is 16 residues. Germline V gives CDR1 LGHDT, CDR2 YNNKEL (reference sequence). CDR3 region: CASSPSGGIGANEQFF. CDR3 DNA sequence: TGTGCCAGCAGCCCCTCAGGGGGGATCGGCGCGAATGAGCAGTTCTTC.

The J gene is TRBJ1-3, the V gene TRBV4-1; a possible D gene is TRBD1 (5 bases). V was cut by 1 base and J by 0 bases, with 7 bases left in between. CDR1 is MGHRA and CDR2 is YSYEKL in the germline V gene. CDR3 length equals 15 residues. The chain's CDR3 is CASSQAGSSGNTIYF. As DNA, the CDR3 is TGCGCCAGCAGCCAAGCAGGGAGCTCTGGAAACACCATATATTTT.